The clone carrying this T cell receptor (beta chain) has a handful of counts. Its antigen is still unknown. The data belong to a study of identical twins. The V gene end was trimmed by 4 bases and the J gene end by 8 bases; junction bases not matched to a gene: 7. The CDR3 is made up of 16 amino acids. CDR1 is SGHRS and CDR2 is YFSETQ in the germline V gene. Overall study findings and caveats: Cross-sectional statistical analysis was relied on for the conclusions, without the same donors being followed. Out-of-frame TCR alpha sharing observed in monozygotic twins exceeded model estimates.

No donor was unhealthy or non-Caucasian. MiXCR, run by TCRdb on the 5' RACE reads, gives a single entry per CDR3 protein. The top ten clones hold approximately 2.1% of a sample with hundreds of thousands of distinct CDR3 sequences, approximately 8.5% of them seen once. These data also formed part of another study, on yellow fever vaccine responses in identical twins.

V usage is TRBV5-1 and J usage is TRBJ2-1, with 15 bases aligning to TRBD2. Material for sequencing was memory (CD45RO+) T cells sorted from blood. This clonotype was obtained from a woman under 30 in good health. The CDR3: CASSLGLAGGPDEQFF. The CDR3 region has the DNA TGCGCCAGCAGCCTAGGACTAGCGGGAGGGCCCGATGAGCAGTTCTTC. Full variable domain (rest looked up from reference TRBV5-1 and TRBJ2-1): KAGVTQTPRYLIKTRGQQVTLSCSPISGHRSVSWYQQTPGQGLQFLFEYFSETQRNKGNFPGRFSGRQFSNSRSEMNVSTLELGDSALYLCASSLGLAGGPDEQFFGPGTRLTVL.